This is a list of T cell receptor beta chains from one sample in a study of cytomegalovirus exposure and HLA in healthy donors. Libraries were prepared by immunoSEQ multiplex PCR; TCRdb keeps only in-frame clonotypes and omits some of them. Of 130,000 to 150,000 clones listed, about 72% are singletons. Sequencing was done on a sample of PBMCs. Every receptor here comes from a man aged 40-50 years in good health and CMV-seronegative. Each CDR3 is given with its conserved first and last residue. The size entry is marked missing in some rows and otherwise reads once, few, many or a size class.

>TRBV6-6|TRBJ2-3|NA
CASRYGGPTDTQYF
>TRBV25-1|TRBJ2-7|NA
CASSEAQGAYEQYF
>TRBV28|TRBJ2-1|NA
CASRVTSGGPYNEQFF
>TRBV27|TRBJ2-1|NA
CASSIRTGDPYNEQFF
>TRBV6-5|TRBJ2-7|NA
CASTRGTGSYEQYF
>TRBV2|TRBJ1-2|NA
CASSEGQGARPYYGYTF
>TRBV7-3|TRBJ2-2|NA
CASSPGLAAGELFF
>TRBV21-1|TRBJ2-3|NA
CASSKGEQGCSTDTQYF
>TRBV9|TRBJ1-1|NA
CASSVRGTGVTEAFF
>TRBV6-1|TRBJ1-2|NA
CASSEDDRDGYTF
>TRBV6-1|TRBJ2-3|NA
CASSEWGEGTDTQYF
>TRBV7-2|TRBJ1-5|NA
CASSPRFDSPPGPQHF
>TRBV7-8|TRBJ2-7|few
CASSRAGTSGYEQYF
>TRBV6-6|TRBJ2-2|NA
CASSGAGELFF
>TRBV28|TRBJ2-7|NA
CASSSVAGPYEQYF
>TRBV5-1|TRBJ1-2|NA
CASSRAGDSNYGYTF
>TRBV25-1|TRBJ1-2|NA
CASSAGPGTGVYGYTF
>TRBV4-2|TRBJ2-2|NA
CASSQETSGGAVRGGELFF
>TRBV30|TRBJ2-2|NA
CAWSVQWAGELFF
>TRBV5-1|TRBJ1-3|NA
CASSQNSGNTIYF
>TRBV19|TRBJ1-3|NA
CASSIAALYSGNTIYF
>TRBV7-8|TRBJ1-5|NA
CASSRTGNQPQHF
>TRBV13|TRBJ2-7|NA
CASSPTSGLSYEQYF
>TRBV10-3|TRBJ2-3|few
CAIKLRGSADTQYF
>TRBV27|TRBJ2-3|NA
CASRRLASTDTQYF
>TRBV9|TRBJ1-5|NA
CASSPQGANNQPQHF
>TRBV27|TRBJ1-6|NA
CASSLRFGQGNSPLHF
>TRBV6-5|TRBJ2-7|few
CASRTPGDPYEQYF
>TRBV5-6|TRBJ1-2|few
CASSGRGSNYGYTF
>TRBV6-5|TRBJ2-7|NA
CASSRASFHYEQYF
>TRBV10-3|TRBJ1-2|NA
CAISFDRGNNYGYTF
>TRBV4-3|TRBJ2-5|NA
CASSQDRVSGRAGETQYF
>TRBV7-6|TRBJ1-1|NA
CASSLGMGGTEAFF
>TRBV18|TRBJ1-3|NA
CASYANGNTIYF
>TRBV28|TRBJ2-2|NA
CASEHLSTGELFF
>TRBV14|TRBJ2-5|once
CASSQSRLAGVRETQYF
>TRBV5-1|TRBJ1-2|NA
CASSILGGLNYGYTF